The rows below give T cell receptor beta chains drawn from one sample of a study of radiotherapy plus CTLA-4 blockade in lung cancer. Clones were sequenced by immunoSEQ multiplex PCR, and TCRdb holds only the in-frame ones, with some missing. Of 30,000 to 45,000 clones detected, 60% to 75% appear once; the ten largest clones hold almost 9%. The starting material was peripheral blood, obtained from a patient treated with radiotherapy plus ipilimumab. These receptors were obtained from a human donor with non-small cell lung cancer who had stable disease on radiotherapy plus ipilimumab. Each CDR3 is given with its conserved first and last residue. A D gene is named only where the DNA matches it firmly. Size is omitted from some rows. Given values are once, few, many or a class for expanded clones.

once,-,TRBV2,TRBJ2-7,TGTGCCAGCCAGTGGGGAGACGAGCAGTACTTC,CASQWGDEQYF
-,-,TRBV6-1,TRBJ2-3,TGTGCCAGCAGTGAAAAAGCGAATTTAAGAGATACGCAGTATTTT,CASSEKANLRDTQYF
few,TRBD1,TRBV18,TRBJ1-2,TGTGCCAGCCTGGGACAGACTTCCCAAACTAACTATGGCTACACCTTC,CASLGQTSQTNYGYTF
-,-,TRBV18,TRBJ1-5,TGTGCCAGCTCACCACAGGTCGGAAAGGGCAATCAGCCCCAGCATTTT,CASSPQVGKGNQPQHF
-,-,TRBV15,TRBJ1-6,TGTGCCACCAGCAGAGAGAATTCACCCCTCCACTTT,CATSRENSPLHF
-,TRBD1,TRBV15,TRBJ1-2,TGTGCCACCAGCAGAGATAGGGGGCCGGAGGGCTACACCTTC,CATSRDRGPEGYTF
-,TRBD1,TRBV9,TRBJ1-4,TGTGCCAGCTCCCTGGGACAGGGAAGTGCTAATGAAAAACTGTTTTTT,CASSLGQGSANEKLFF
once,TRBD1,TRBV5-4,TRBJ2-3,TGTGCCAGCAGCTCCCCAGGGGGCTACACAGATACGCAGTATTTT,CASSSPGGYTDTQYF
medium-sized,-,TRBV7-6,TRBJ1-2,TGTGCCAGCAGCTTAGGACGGTCCTATGGCTACACCTTC,CASSLGRSYGYTF
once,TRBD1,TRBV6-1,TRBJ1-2,TGTGCCAGCGCGCCGGGACAGCAAAACTATGGCTACACCTTC,CASAPGQQNYGYTF
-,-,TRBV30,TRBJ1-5,TGTGCCTGGAGTGTACGCCGGGCGAGCAATCAGCCCCAGCATTTT,CAWSVRRASNQPQHF
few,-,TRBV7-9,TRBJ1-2,TGTGCCAGCAGCTTAGAAGCTAACTATGGCTACACCTTC,CASSLEANYGYTF
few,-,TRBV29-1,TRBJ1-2,TGCAGCGTTGTATGGAGGGCTACCTATGGCTACACCTTC,CSVVWRATYGYTF
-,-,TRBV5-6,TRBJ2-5,TGTGCCAGCAGCTTAAGCCAAGAGACCCAGTACTTC,CASSLSQETQYF
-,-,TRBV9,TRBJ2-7,TGTGCCAGCGGCGTAGAAGTCAGGGACTACGAGCAGTACTTC,CASGVEVRDYEQYF
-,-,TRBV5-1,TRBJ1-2,TGCGCCAGCACCATGGGGCCTTCTAGTGGGGCCGGCTATGGCTACACCTTC,CASTMGPSSGAGYGYTF
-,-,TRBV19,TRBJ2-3,TGTGCCAGTAGTCCTTGGGCCCAGGAAACAGATACGCAGTATTTT,CASSPWAQETDTQYF
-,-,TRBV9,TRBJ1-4,TGTGCCAGCAGCACAAAACCCCTTGAACGTGAAAAACTGTTTTTT,CASSTKPLEREKLFF
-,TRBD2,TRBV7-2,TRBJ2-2,TGTGCCAGCAGCCGGGGGGACCACACCGGGGAGCTGTTTTTT,CASSRGDHTGELFF
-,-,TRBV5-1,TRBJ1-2,TGCGCCAGCAGCTTGGGCTCGGAGACTAATGGCTACACCTTC,CASSLGSETNGYTF
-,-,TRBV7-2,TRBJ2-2,TGTGCCAGCAGCTGGTTCACCGCGAACACCGGGGAGCTGTTTTTT,CASSWFTANTGELFF
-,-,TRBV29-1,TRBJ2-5,TGCAGCGTCCCGACCGCCCAAGAGACCCAGTACTTC,CSVPTAQETQYF
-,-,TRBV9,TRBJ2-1,TGTGCCAGCAGCGTAAGGCCTAGCACCGACAATGAGCAGTTCTTC,CASSVRPSTDNEQFF
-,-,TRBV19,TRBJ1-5,TGTGCCAGTAGTATCGAATATCAGCCCCAGCATTTT,CASSIEYQPQHF
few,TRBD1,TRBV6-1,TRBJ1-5,TGTGCCAGCAATGAGGGACAGGGCGGCAATCAGCCCCAGCATTTT,CASNEGQGGNQPQHF
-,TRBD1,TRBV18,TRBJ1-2,TGTGCCAGCTCACCAAAGACAGGGGGCGTAGGAGGCTACACCTTC,CASSPKTGGVGGYTF
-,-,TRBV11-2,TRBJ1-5,TGTGCCAGCAGCTTATCGGGCCATAGCAATCAGCCCCAGCATTTT,CASSLSGHSNQPQHF
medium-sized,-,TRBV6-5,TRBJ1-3,TGTGCCAGCAGTTACAGCGGAGGGAGAGGAAACACCATATATTTT,CASSYSGGRGNTIYF
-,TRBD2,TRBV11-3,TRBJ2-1,TGTGCCAGCAGCTCCTCCGGGGGGGTGTCGGGTGAGCAGTTCTTC,CASSSSGGVSGEQFF
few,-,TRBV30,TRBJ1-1,TGTGCCTGGAGGGCCGGGGGCGTCACTGAAGCTTTCTTT,CAWRAGGVTEAFF
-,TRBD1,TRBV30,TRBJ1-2,TGTGCCTGGAGTGTCAACAGGGGGCACGACTATGGCTACACCTTC,CAWSVNRGHDYGYTF
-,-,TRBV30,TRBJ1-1,TGTGCCTGGAGTAGAGGGGGGAACACTGAAGCTTTCTTT,CAWSRGGNTEAFF
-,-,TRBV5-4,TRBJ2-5,TGTGCCAGCAGCTTTTACGGGGAAGAGACCCAGTACTTC,CASSFYGEETQYF
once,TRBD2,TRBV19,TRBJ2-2,TGTGCCAGTAGTACCCCCCGACTAGCGGGGGGGGCCGGGGAGCTGTTTTTT,CASSTPRLAGGAGELFF
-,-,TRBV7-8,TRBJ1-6,TGTGCCAGCAGCTTAAAAGGGAATTCACCCCTCCACTTT,CASSLKGNSPLHF
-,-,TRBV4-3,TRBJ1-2,TGCGCCAGCAGCCAAGAGGGAGGAGCTAACTATGGCTACACCTTC,CASSQEGGANYGYTF
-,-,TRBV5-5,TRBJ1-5,TGTGCCAGCAGCGAGGAGGACAGTAGCAATCAGCCCCAGCATTTT,CASSEEDSSNQPQHF
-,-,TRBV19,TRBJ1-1,TGTGCCAGTAGTATACCCGGGGGCGATACTGAAGCTTTCTTT,CASSIPGGDTEAFF
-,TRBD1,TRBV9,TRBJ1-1,TGTGCCAGCAGCCAGGGGACAGGGGGCGACACTGACACTGAAGCTTTCTTT,CASSQGTGGDTDTEAFF
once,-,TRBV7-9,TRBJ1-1,TGTGCCAGCAGCTTAGGGAGCCTCGGGGGAAGGGCTGAAGCTTTCTTT,CASSLGSLGGRAEAFF
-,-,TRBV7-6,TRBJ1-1,TGTGCCAGCAGCTTGGACAGAGAAGCTTTCTTT,CASSLDREAFF
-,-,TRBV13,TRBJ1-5,TGTGCCAGCAGCTTAGGAAAGCAGGGCGGTCAGCCCCAGCATTTT,CASSLGKQGGQPQHF
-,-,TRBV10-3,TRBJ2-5,TGTGCCATCAGTGATCAACAGGGTTACGAGACCCAGTACTTC,CAISDQQGYETQYF
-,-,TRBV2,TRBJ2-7,TGTGCCAGCAGTGTGGAGGCCAGCTCCTACGAGCAGTACTTC,CASSVEASSYEQYF
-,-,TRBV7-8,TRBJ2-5,TGTGCCAGCAGCTTCCCGAATCTAGAGACCCAGTACTTC,CASSFPNLETQYF
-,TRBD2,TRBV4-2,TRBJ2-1,TGTGCCAGCAGCCAAGTAGGTGGGGAGGGGCAGTTCTTC,CASSQVGGEGQFF
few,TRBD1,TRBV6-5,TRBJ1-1,TGTGCCAGCCAACCTCGGGACAGGCTGAACACTGAAGCTTTCTTT,CASQPRDRLNTEAFF
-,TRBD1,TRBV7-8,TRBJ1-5,TGTGCCAGCAGCACCCGAACAGGGGCGATCAATCAGCCCCAGCATTTT,CASSTRTGAINQPQHF
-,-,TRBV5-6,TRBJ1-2,TGTGCCAGCAGCTTTTTGGGTAGTTCGGGCGGCTACACCTTC,CASSFLGSSGGYTF
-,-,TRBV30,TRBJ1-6,TGTGCCGCTATTTTGGGGGGGTTAGATTCACCCCTCCACTTT,CAAILGGLDSPLHF
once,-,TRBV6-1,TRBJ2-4,TGTGCCAGCAGTGACGGAGGCGCCAAAAACATTCAGTACTTC,CASSDGGAKNIQYF
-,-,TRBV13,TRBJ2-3,TGTGCCAGCAGCTTATTGCGGGAATACACAGATACGCAGTATTTT,CASSLLREYTDTQYF
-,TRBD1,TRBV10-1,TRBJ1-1,TGCGCCAGCAGTGAGGCCTTGGGACAGGGGGCTGAAGCTTTCTTT,CASSEALGQGAEAFF
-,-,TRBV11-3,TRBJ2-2,TGTGCCAGCAGCTTAAGGGGGACATTGAACACCGGGGAGCTGTTTTTT,CASSLRGTLNTGELFF
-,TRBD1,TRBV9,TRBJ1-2,TGTGCCAGCAGCGGATACAGGGGTGGCTACACCTTC,CASSGYRGGYTF
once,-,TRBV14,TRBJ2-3,TGTGCCAGCAGCCCGACGTTGTCCACAGATACGCAGTATTTT,CASSPTLSTDTQYF